A single TCR beta chain is shown here with its context. Only in-frame clones appear in the TCRdb table, and some are missing; sequencing was by immunoSEQ multiplex PCR. The sample contains about 160,000 clones, just under 90% of which appear only once. These data belong to a study of blood T cell repertoires in COVID-19. J was trimmed by 1 base and V by 4 bases; bases with no gene match: 16. CDR3 length equals 19 residues. Germline CDR1 MGHRA, CDR2 YSYEKL. What was sequenced was peripheral blood. The genes are TRBV4-1 and TRBJ2-3; 8 bases map to TRBD2. The receptor comes from a woman between 65 and 79 years old with COVID-19, enrolled during active disease. The CDR3 region has the DNA TGCGCCAGCAGCCGTCTAGGCGCGGGGGGCCAGCTCGGCACAGATACGCAGTATTTT. Translation gives CASSRLGAGGQLGTDTQYF.